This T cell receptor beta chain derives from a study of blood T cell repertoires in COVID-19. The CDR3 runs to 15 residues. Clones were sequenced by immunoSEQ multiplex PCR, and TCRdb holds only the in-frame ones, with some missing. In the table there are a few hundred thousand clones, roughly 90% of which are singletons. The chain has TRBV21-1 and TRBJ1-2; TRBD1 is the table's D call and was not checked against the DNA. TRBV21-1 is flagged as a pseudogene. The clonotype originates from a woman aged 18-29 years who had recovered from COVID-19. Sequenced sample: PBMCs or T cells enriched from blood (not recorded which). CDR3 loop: CASSTEDRGYYGYTF. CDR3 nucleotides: TGTGCCAGCAGCACAGAGGACAGAGGATATTATGGCTACACCTTC.